This T cell receptor (beta chain) was identified in a study of T cell responses to AZD1222 COVID-19 vaccine. Whole-study results and caveats: Scientists sampled the repertoires only once the peak T cell response had passed. Nearly half of spike-specific TCRs reportedly target unmutated variant regions. Spike-specific TCR breadth and depth went up after people got two AZD1222 doses.

Germline CDR1 reads MDHEN; CDR2 reads SYDVKM. The CDR3 length is 18 residues. Trimming cost V 6 bases and J 4 bases; bases outside gene matches: 16. To note about this clone: As yet, its antigen is unknown.

The protocol was immunoSEQ multiplex PCR, while the TCRdb copy is restricted to in-frame clones and leaves out a portion. The sample records 35,000 to 45,000 clones, about 78% being singletons. This receptor was obtained from an adult in good health. The sample here was peripheral blood, taken on day 0 of AZD1222 vaccination. The rearrangement joins TRBV28 to TRBJ2-3; 10 bases align to TRBD2. The chain's CDR3 is CASRGRVAGGLSPDTQYF. The CDR3 coding sequence is TGTGCCAGCAGGGGACGGGTAGCGGGGGGATTAAGCCCAGATACGCAGTATTTT.